One and the same sample provided the 9 T cell receptor beta chains below, sequenced in a study of CD8+ T cells in alopecia areata. Extraction and reverse transcription of RNA yielded cDNA as the sequencing template. Assay used: immunoSEQ multiplex PCR; TCRdb lists only in-frame clones, some missing. This table holds 150,000 or so clones, more than 40% found once. The sequenced sample consisted of CD4+ T cells sorted from blood. The receptors shown here come from a human donor with alopecia areata.

This clone was counted between two and nine times. This chain joins TRBV29-1 and TRBJ2-7; 8 positions match TRBD1. The CDR3 runs to 13 residues. Unmatched junction bases numbered 6, after V lost 8 bases and J lost 0 bases. Germline V gives CDR1 SQVTM, CDR2 ANQGSEA. CDR3 DNA: TGCAGCACCTCAACAGGGGGCTCCTACGAGCAGTACTTC. Its translation is CSTSTGGSYEQYF.

V is TRBV14 and J is TRBJ1-4; D ambiguous. The CDR3 spans 14 residues. The V gene's germline CDR1 is SGHDN and CDR2 FVKESK. V dropped 4 bases and J dropped 7 bases, with 13 bases sitting between them. The CDR3 coding sequence is TGTGCCAGCAGCCTCTCCCCACTGGGTGAAAAACTGTTTTTT. Amino acid sequence: CASSLSPLGEKLFF. Full variable domain (rest looked up from reference TRBV14 and TRBJ1-4): EAGVTQFPSHSVIEKGQTVTLRCDPISGHDNLYWYRRVMGKEIKFLLHFVKESKQDESGMPNNRFLAERTGGTYSTLKVQPAELEDSGVYFCASSLSPLGEKLFFGSGTQLSVL.

This clone was seen only once. This chain's CDR3 is CASSRTANQETQYF. In DNA, the CDR3 is TGTGCCAGCAGCCGGACAGCTAACCAAGAGACCCAGTACTTC. The chain recombines TRBV6-1 with TRBJ2-5, with D possibly TRBD1 on 6 matching bases. The V and J ends lost 6 bases and 0 bases respectively, with 11 bases between them. CDR1 MNHNS and CDR2 SASEGT come from the germline V gene. The CDR3 is made up of 14 amino acids.

This clone was counted between two and nine times. The V gene is TRBV30, the J gene TRBJ1-1, with no clear D. The CDR3 totals 10 residues. CDR1 and CDR2 (germline): GTSNPN, SVGIG (reference sequence). V lost 3 bases and J 8 bases, leaving 7 bases between the germline ends. CDR3 bases: TGTGCCTGGAGGCGGATAGAAGCTTTCTTT. Translated: CAWRRIEAFF.

The V call is TRBV27, the J call TRBJ2-6, with 8 positions matching TRBD1. CDR1 is MNHEY, CDR2 SMNVEV, per germline (reference sequence). The CDR3 is 15 amino acids. V lost 5 bases, J lost 2 bases, and 2 bases stayed unmatched. This CDR3 is CASSAQGAGANVLTF. In DNA form, the CDR3 reads TGTGCCAGCAGTGCACAGGGGGCTGGGGCCAACGTCCTGACTTTC.

The chain combines TRBV28 with TRBJ2-5, with 10 bases lining up with TRBD1. With 4 bases clipped from V and 3 bases from J, the junction kept 5 bases outside the gene matches. Germline CDR1 and CDR2: MDHEN and SYDVKM. This CDR3 region has 15 residues. This CDR3 is CASSSPGQGKETQYF. The CDR3 nucleotides read TGTGCCAGCAGTTCCCCGGGACAGGGGAAAGAGACCCAGTACTTC.

This chain connects TRBV5-1 to TRBJ2-7, with 8 bases that match TRBD2. In germline, CDR1 is SGHRS, CDR2 YFSETQ. This CDR3 spans 16 amino acids. Trimming took 0 bases from V and 2 from J; bases not matched to a gene: 7. This CDR3 is CASSLGLALNTYEQYF. Written as DNA, the CDR3 is TGCGCCAGCAGCTTGGGACTAGCGCTCAACACCTACGAGCAGTACTTC.

V usage is TRBV7-8 and J usage is TRBJ2-1, with D perhaps assigned TRBD1 or TRBD2 (5 bases each). V lost 0 bases, J lost 9 bases, and 9 bases lay in between. CDR1 and CDR2 (germline): SGHVS, FQNEAQ. This CDR3 region has 13 residues. The CDR3 protein is CASSLAGVAEQFF. The CDR3 DNA is TGTGCCAGCAGCTTAGCGGGGGTAGCTGAGCAGTTCTTC. Using reference TRBV7-8 and TRBJ2-1 for the parts outside the CDR3, the full variable domain is GAGVSQSPRYKVAKRGQDVALRCDPISGHVSLFWYQQALGQGPEFLTYFQNEAQLDKSGLPSDRFFAERPEGSVSTLKIQRTQQEDSAVYLCASSLAGVAEQFFGPGTRLTVL.

V is TRBV28 and J is TRBJ2-3; D is uncertain. CDR1 is MDHEN and CDR2 is SYDVKM in the germline V gene. The V and J ends lost 4 bases and 6 bases respectively, with 8 bases between them. The CDR3 loop spans 12 amino acids. DNA for the CDR3: TGTGCCAGCAGTTCCCAAGCGGATACGCAGTATTTT. This gives the protein CASSSQADTQYF.